The following is a T cell receptor beta chain sequence with its context. Repertoires were generated with immunoSEQ multiplex PCR, while TCRdb's copy carries only in-frame clones and drops some. The table records some 360,000 clones, around nine tenths of them present only once. The sample belongs to a study of blood T cell repertoires in COVID-19. This CDR3 comprises 15 residues. J lost 6 bases, V lost 6 bases, and 10 bases had no gene match. In germline, CDR1 is MDHEN, CDR2 SYDVKM. Recruited during active infection, patients (from Seattle) were subsequently followed longitudinally. The V call is TRBV28, the J call TRBJ2-1; 8 nucleotides line up with TRBD1. The receptor comes from a woman aged 55-75 years with COVID-19, enrolled during active disease. Sample: peripheral blood. The CDR3 DNA is TGTGCCAGCAGAACCTCAGGGGGCAATCCCAATGAGCAGTTCTTC. Translated: CASRTSGGNPNEQFF.